This is a list of T cell receptor beta chains from one sample in a study of cytomegalovirus exposure and HLA in healthy donors. TCRdb's table, derived via immunoSEQ multiplex PCR, lists solely in-frame clones and lacks some. Of about 92,000 clones listed, roughly 80% are singletons. The sequenced sample consisted of PBMCs. The receptors come from a man aged 50 to 59 in good health and CMV-seropositive. CDR3s include the opening cysteine and the closing phenylalanine or tryptophan. A D gene is named only where the DNA matches it firmly. Where a row states a size, it is once, few, many or the class of an expanded clone; other rows omit it.

v_gene	d_gene	j_gene	abundance	CDR3nt	CDR3aa
TRBV13	NA	TRBJ2-1	many	TGTGCCAGCACGGAGTGGGGGGTGCTTAACAATGAGCAGTTCTTC	CASTEWGVLNNEQFF
TRBV27	NA	TRBJ2-2	once	TGTGCCAGCGGTCGGGATTCGAACACCGGGGAGCTGTTTTTT	CASGRDSNTGELFF
TRBV12-2	NA	TRBJ2-6	NA	TGTGCAAGTCGCTTATTCGAGCGGGGGGGCCCTGGGGCCAACGTCCTGACTTTC	CASRLFERGGPGANVLTF
TRBV19	NA	TRBJ1-2	NA	TGTGCCAGTAATACAGATCTCAACTATGGCTACACCTTC	CASNTDLNYGYTF
TRBV6-6	TRBD1	TRBJ1-5	NA	TGTGCCAGCAGTTACTCTACAGGGGCTAGCAATCAGCCCCAGCATTTT	CASSYSTGASNQPQHF
TRBV4-1	TRBD2	TRBJ2-5	few	TGCGCCAGCAGCCAAGATGGACTAGCGGGAGAGACCCAGTACTTC	CASSQDGLAGETQYF
TRBV6-5	TRBD1	TRBJ1-1	NA	TGTGCCAGCAGCCAACAAAGGGGGCTTGAAGCTTTCTTT	CASSQQRGLEAFF
TRBV7-8	NA	TRBJ2-2	NA	TGTGCCAGCAGCTTAGTTAGGGGTACCGGGGAGCTGTTTTTT	CASSLVRGTGELFF
TRBV9	TRBD1	TRBJ2-1	few	TGTGCCAGCAGCACTACCGGACAGGGAGGTGCCTACAATGAGCAGTTCTTC	CASSTTGQGGAYNEQFF
TRBV4-1	TRBD1	TRBJ2-2	NA	TGCGCCAGCAGCCTTAAGGAACAGGGGATGAACACCGGGGAGCTGTTTTTT	CASSLKEQGMNTGELFF
TRBV5-1	NA	TRBJ1-1	NA	TGCGCCAGCAGCTTTAACAGGGTGGATACTGAAGCTTTCTTT	CASSFNRVDTEAFF
TRBV5-1	NA	TRBJ2-3	NA	TGCGCCAGCAGCTTGGCCGGGGTGGATACGCAGTATTTT	CASSLAGVDTQYF
TRBV9	NA	TRBJ2-7	NA	TGTGCCAGCAGCGTAGGAAATATCGACAGTCTTCCGCTCGAGCAGTACTTC	CASSVGNIDSLPLEQYF
TRBV9	NA	TRBJ2-7	NA	TGTGCCAGCAGCGCGGACACAAAAGCACGCCACCAGTACTTC	CASSADTKARHQYF
TRBV5-4	NA	TRBJ2-1	once	TGTGCCAGCAGCTTGTCGGGGGTGGGTAATGAGCAGTTCTTC	CASSLSGVGNEQFF
TRBV11-2	TRBD1	TRBJ2-5	NA	TGTGCCAGCAGCCCAGTAGCAGGGGGCACCCAAGAGACCCAGTACTTC	CASSPVAGGTQETQYF
TRBV30	NA	TRBJ1-2	NA	TGTGCCTGGAGCCCTACAGCAGCCTATGGCTACCCCTTC	CAWSPTAAYGYPF
TRBV5-1	TRBD1	TRBJ1-1	NA	TGCGCCAGCAGCTTGGCCGGGGACAGGGGAAGTACTGAAGCTTTCTTT	CASSLAGDRGSTEAFF
TRBV6-5	TRBD1	TRBJ1-5	few	TGTGCCAGCAGCCTTACACAGGGGGCAGGTCAGCCCCAGCATTTT	CASSLTQGAGQPQHF
TRBV14	NA	TRBJ1-1	NA	TGTGCCAGCAGCCAAGCCGGGGGGCGCGGCACTGAAGCTTTCTTT	CASSQAGGRGTEAFF
TRBV7-3	TRBD2	TRBJ2-1	NA	TGTGCCAGCAGCTTACTCGGGGGGGCGTCCTACAATGAGCAGTTCTTC	CASSLLGGASYNEQFF
TRBV4-2	TRBD2	TRBJ2-3	once	TGTGCCAGCAGCCAAACCGGGACTAGCGGTTCCACAGATACGCAGTATTTT	CASSQTGTSGSTDTQYF
TRBV28	NA	TRBJ1-6	NA	TGTGCCAGCTATTCCCCGACGGAGGGGAATTCACCCCTCCACTTT	CASYSPTEGNSPLHF
TRBV25-1	TRBD1	TRBJ1-5	once	TGTGCCAGCAGTGAAGGACAGGGAAGGAATCAGCCCCAGCATTTT	CASSEGQGRNQPQHF
TRBV30	TRBD2	TRBJ2-4	NA	TGTGCCTGGAGCCCCGGACTAGCGGGGGGGCGGACCAAAAACATTCAGTACTTC	CAWSPGLAGGRTKNIQYF
TRBV7-8	TRBD2	TRBJ2-1	NA	TGTGCCAGCAGCCCGAGGACTAGCGGGGGGGAATACAATGAGCAGTTCTTC	CASSPRTSGGEYNEQFF
TRBV6-1	TRBD1	TRBJ1-2	once	TGTGCCAGCAGTTTAGGACAGGGGGTGGCCTATGGCTACACCTTC	CASSLGQGVAYGYTF
TRBV19	NA	TRBJ2-1	NA	TGTGCCAGTAGTATCCCGGGGGGCCTGTTCAATGAGCAGTTCTTC	CASSIPGGLFNEQFF
TRBV7-2	NA	TRBJ2-1	NA	TGTGCCAGCAGCTTAGTTAGTAATGAGCAGTTCTTC	CASSLVSNEQFF